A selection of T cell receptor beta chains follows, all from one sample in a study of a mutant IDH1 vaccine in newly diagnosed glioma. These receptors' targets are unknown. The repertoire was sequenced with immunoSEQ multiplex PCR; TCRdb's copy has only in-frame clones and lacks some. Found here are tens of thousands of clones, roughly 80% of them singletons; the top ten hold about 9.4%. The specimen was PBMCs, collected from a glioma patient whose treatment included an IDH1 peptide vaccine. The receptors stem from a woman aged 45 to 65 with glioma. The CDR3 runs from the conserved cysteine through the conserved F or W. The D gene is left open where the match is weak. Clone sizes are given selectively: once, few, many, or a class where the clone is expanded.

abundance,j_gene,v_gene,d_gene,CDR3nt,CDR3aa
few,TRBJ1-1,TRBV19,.,TGTGCCAGTAGTATACGCGGGGGCGCGGGGGACACTGAAGCTTTCTTT,CASSIRGGAGDTEAFF
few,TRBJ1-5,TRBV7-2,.,TGTGCCAGCAGCTTGGACAACAGTCAGCCCCAGCATTTT,CASSLDNSQPQHF
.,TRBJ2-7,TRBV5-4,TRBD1,TGTGCCAGCAGCTTAACTGACAGGGAAGTCGACGAGCAGTACTTC,CASSLTDREVDEQYF
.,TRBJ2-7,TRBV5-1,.,TGCGCCAGCAGCTTGGGGGGGGGCGGCGAGCAGTACTTC,CASSLGGGGEQYF
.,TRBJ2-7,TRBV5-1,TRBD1,TGCGCCAGCAGCACCGCCGGGACAGGGGAGGGCGAGCAGTACTTC,CASSTAGTGEGEQYF
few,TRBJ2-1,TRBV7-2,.,TGTGCCAGCAGCCCTCAAGGGGGGATAGCCTACAATGAGCAGTTCTTC,CASSPQGGIAYNEQFF
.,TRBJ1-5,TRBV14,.,TGTGCCGGGTGGGGGGCAGGTAGGGGATATAGCAATCAGCCCCAGCATTTT,CAGWGAGRGYSNQPQHF
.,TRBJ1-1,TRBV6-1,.,TGTGCCAGCAGTGAGGCCCCACCGTACACTGAAGCTTTCTTT,CASSEAPPYTEAFF
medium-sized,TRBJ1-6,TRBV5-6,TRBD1,TGTGCCAGCAGCTGGGGGACAGGGAATTCACCCCTCCACTTT,CASSWGTGNSPLHF
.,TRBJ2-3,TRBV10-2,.,TGCGCCAGCAGGTTAGGTGGGACAGATACGCAGTATTTT,CASRLGGTDTQYF
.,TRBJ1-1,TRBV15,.,TGTGCCACCAGCAGAGATTCAGGGAACACTGAAGCTTTCTTT,CATSRDSGNTEAFF
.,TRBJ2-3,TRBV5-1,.,TGCGCCAGCAGTCAGCAGGGAACAGATACGCAGTATTTT,CASSQQGTDTQYF
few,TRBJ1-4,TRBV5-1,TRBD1,TGCGCCAGCAGCCGGGACAGTAATGAAAAACTGTTTTTT,CASSRDSNEKLFF
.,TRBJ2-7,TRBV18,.,TGTGCCAGCACAACTATCGCCCAGGGCGAGCAGTACTTC,CASTTIAQGEQYF
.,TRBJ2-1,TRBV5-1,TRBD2,TGCGCCAGCAGCTCGAGCGGGACGCGCTCCTACAATGAGCAGTTCTTC,CASSSSGTRSYNEQFF
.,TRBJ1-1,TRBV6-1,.,TGTGCCAGCAGTTTTACAGGGAGTTGGACTGAAGCTTTCTTT,CASSFTGSWTEAFF
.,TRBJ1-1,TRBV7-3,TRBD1,TGTGCCAGCAGCCCCGACAGGGGGCGGGTCACTGAAGCTTTCTTT,CASSPDRGRVTEAFF
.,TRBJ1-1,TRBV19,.,TGTGCCAGTAGTATAGATGGGCCCACTGAAGCTTTCTTT,CASSIDGPTEAFF
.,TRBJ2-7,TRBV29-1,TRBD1,TGCAGCTCCTCTACAGGGGCCTACGAGCAGTACTTC,CSSSTGAYEQYF
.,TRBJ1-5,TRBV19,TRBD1,TGTGCCAGTAGCCTGCTTGAGACAGGGACTCAGCCCCAGCATTTT,CASSLLETGTQPQHF
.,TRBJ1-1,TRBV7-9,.,TGTGCCAGCAGCCCAGGGATAGGGACTGAAGCTTTCTTT,CASSPGIGTEAFF
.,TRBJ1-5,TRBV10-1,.,TGCGCCAGCAGTGAGTCTTATCAGCCCCAGCATTTT,CASSESYQPQHF
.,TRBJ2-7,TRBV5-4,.,TGTGCCAGCAGCCGAACCTGGGACCCCTCCTACGAGCAGTACTTC,CASSRTWDPSYEQYF
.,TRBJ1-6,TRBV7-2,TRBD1,TGTGCCAGCAGCCCTAGCGGGACAGCTAATTCACCCCTCCACTTT,CASSPSGTANSPLHF
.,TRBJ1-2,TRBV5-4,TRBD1,TGTGCCAGCAGCCCCGGGACAGGGAGCTACACCTTC,CASSPGTGSYTF
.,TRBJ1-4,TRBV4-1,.,TGCGCCAGCAGCCAAGAACGACCAACTAATGAAAAACTGTTTTTT,CASSQERPTNEKLFF
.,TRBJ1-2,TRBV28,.,TGTGCCAGCAGAGAACGGGACTATGGCTACACCTTC,CASRERDYGYTF
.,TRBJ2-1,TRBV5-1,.,TGCGCCAGCAGCTTGGGCCTGCTTCAGGGGATGAGGGAGCAGTTCTTC,CASSLGLLQGMREQFF
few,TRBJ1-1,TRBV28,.,TGTGCCAGCAGTTCCGGCGCGGGGCGGATGAACACTGAAGCTTTCTTT,CASSSGAGRMNTEAFF
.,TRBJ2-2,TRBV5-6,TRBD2,TGTGCCAGCAGCTTGGCCGGCGGGGGGGGCACCGGGGAGCTGTTTTTT,CASSLAGGGGTGELFF
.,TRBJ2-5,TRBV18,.,TGTGCCAGCTCCCCCGGAGGGGGAGTAGAGACCCAGTACTTC,CASSPGGGVETQYF
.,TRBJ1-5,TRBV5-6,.,TGTGCCAGCAGCTTGTGGAGGGGAGCGCATCAGCCCCAGCATTTT,CASSLWRGAHQPQHF
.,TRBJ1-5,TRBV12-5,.,TGTGCTAGTGGTTTAGGGCCTCCCGACCAGCCCCAGCATTTT,CASGLGPPDQPQHF
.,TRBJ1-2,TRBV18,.,TGTGCCAGCTCACCAGTAAAGAACTATGGCTACACCTTC,CASSPVKNYGYTF
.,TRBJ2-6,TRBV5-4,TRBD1,TGTGCCAGCAGCTCAAACAGGGGATCTGGGGCCAACGTCCTGACTTTC,CASSSNRGSGANVLTF
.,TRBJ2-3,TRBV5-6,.,TGTGCCAGCAGCTCGGGACTTCTCACAGATACGCAGTATTTT,CASSSGLLTDTQYF
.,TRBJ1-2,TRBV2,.,TGTGCCAGCAGTCAGGGCTATGGCTACACCTTC,CASSQGYGYTF
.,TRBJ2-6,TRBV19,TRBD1,TGTGCCACCCAAAGGGCAGGGGGCCTCTCTGGGGCCAACGTCCTGACTTTC,CATQRAGGLSGANVLTF
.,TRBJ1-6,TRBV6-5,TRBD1,TGTGCCAGCAGCCTAGACAGGGGCAGCTCACCCCTCCACTTT,CASSLDRGSSPLHF
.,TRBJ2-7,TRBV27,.,TGTGCCAGCAGTTTGACTAGAGGATCCTACGAGCAGTACTTC,CASSLTRGSYEQYF
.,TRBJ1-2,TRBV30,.,TGTGCCTGGAGTGTCAAGGGTCCAGGTGGCTACACCTTC,CAWSVKGPGGYTF
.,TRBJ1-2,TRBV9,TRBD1,TGTGCCAGCAGCCCGCGACAGGGGGTGGGCTATGGCTACACCTTC,CASSPRQGVGYGYTF
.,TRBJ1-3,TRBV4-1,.,TGCGCCAGCAGCCAAGTTTCGGCGGGCGGCTCTGGAAACACCATATATTTT,CASSQVSAGGSGNTIYF
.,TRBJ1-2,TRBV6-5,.,TGTGCCAGCAGTTACTCGCAGGGAATAGCGGATGGCTACACCTTC,CASSYSQGIADGYTF
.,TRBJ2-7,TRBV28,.,TGTGCCAGCAACAAAAGGGGCAACGAGCAGTACTTC,CASNKRGNEQYF
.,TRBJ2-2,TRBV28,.,TGTGCCAGCAGTTTCCCACTTAACAGGGTTAACACCGGGGAGCTGTTTTTT,CASSFPLNRVNTGELFF
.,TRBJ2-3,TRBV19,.,TGTGCCAGTATCGGCTGGGGGGCCGGCACAGATACGCAGTATTTT,CASIGWGAGTDTQYF
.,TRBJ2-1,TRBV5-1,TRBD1,TGCGCCAGCAGCGGGACAGGGGGCGGGTACAATGAGCAGTTCTTC,CASSGTGGGYNEQFF
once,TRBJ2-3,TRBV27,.,TGTGCCAGCAGTCCCGGCACAGATACGCAGTATTTT,CASSPGTDTQYF
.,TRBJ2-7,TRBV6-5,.,TGTGCCATCTGGGGCGGAGGCGAGCAGTACTTC,CAIWGGGEQYF
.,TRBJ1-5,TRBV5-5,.,TGTGCCAGCAGCTTACAGGGCTATAGCAATCAGCCCCAGCATTTT,CASSLQGYSNQPQHF
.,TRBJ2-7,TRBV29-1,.,TGCAGCGTTGAGGGGCGTAATAGCTACGAGCAGTACTTC,CSVEGRNSYEQYF
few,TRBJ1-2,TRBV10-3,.,TGTGCCATCAGTGAGTCGCCAGGGTATAACTATGGCTACACCTTC,CAISESPGYNYGYTF
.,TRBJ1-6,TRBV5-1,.,TGCGCCAGCAGCTTTGACAGGAGAGATAATTCACCCCTCCACTTT,CASSFDRRDNSPLHF
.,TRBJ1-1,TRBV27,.,TGTGCCAGCAGCCTGGGGACGGACACTGAAGCTTTCTTT,CASSLGTDTEAFF
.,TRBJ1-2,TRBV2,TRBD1,TGTGCCAGCAGAAATAGGGCGGGACAGCTTAGACTTAACTATGGCTACACCTTC,CASRNRAGQLRLNYGYTF
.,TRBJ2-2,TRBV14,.,TGTGCCAGCAGCCAAGTCACTGACGGGGAGCTGTTTTTT,CASSQVTDGELFF